This T cell receptor (beta chain) was recovered during a study of regulatory T cells in long-lasting Graves disease. This CDR3 has 14 residues. The V gene's germline CDR1 is PRHDT and CDR2 FYEKMQ (reference sequence). A remark on this clonotype: Compared with germline, one end of the junction differs, possibly owing to a read error.

Indicated time point: newly diagnosed GD, antithyroid drugs for less than 3 months. TCR sequences were obtained from RNA taken from PBMCs. Through Arm-PCR of CDR3 regions and iRepertoire HTBI primers, TCR beta libraries were built. TCRdb independently ran MiXCR on the multiplex PCR reads; one entry per CDR3 protein. The repertoire holds approximately 480,000 distinct CDR3 sequences, with roughly 17% as singletons. Separately, the same data were catalogued under a study of T cells in Graves' hyperthyroidism and ophthalmopathy.

This sequence joins TRBV13 and TRBJ2-5; TRBD2 is a possible D gene (5 bases). This TCR was sampled from a man in his forties with Graves disease. The source was peripheral blood mononuclear cells (PBMCs), collected at new diagnosis, from a patient treated with antithyroid drugs. This CDR3 reads CASSQEGLFQTQYF. Here the CDR3 DNA reads TGCGCCAGCAGCCAAGAGGGCCTCTTCCAGACCCAGTACTTC.